The subject of this entry is one T cell receptor (beta chain). Its matching antigen is unknown. A read error may produce the germline difference seen at one junction end. TCRdb recomputed calls from the 5' RACE reads with MiXCR, one row per CDR3 protein. The sample yields roughly 120,000 distinct CDR3 sequences, over 20% seen once. This entry is derived from a study of T-cell memory formation after mild COVID-19. The study's findings and limits: Among CD4+ contracting clones, most were CM and EM, and CD8+ ones EMRA.

This receptor was identified in a man between 18 and 29 years old who had mild COVID-19 (a few samples of this study predate the infection). Cell type and time point are not known. The sequenced sample consisted of PBMCs or a T cell subset sorted from them (not recorded which).

The CDR3, as DNA: TGCGCCAGCAGCCCCCCGACCTACACGGGGGAGCTGTTTTTT. Residues: CASSPPTYTGELFF. V usage is TRBV5-1 and J usage is TRBJ2-2; D ambiguous. There are 14 residues in the CDR3. Germline-derived CDR1 and CDR2 are SGHRS and YFSETQ.